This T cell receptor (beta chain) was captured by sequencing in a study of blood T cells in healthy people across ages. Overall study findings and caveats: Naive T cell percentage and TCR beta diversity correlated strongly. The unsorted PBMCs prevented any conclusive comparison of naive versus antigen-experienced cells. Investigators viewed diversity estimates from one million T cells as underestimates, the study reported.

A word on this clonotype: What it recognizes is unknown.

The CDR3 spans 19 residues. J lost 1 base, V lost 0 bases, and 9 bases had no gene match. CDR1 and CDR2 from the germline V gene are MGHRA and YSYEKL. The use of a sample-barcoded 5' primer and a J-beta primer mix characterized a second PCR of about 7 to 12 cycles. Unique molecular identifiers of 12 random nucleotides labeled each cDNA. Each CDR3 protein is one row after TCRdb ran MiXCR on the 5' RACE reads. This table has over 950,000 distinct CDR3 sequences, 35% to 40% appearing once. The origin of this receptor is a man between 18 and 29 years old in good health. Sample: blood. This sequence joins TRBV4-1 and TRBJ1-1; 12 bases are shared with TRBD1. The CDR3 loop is CASSQEGTGGVFKNTEAFF. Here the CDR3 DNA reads TGCGCCAGCAGCCAAGAGGGGACAGGGGGCGTTTTCAAGAACACTGAAGCTTTCTTT.